This TCR beta chain came from a study of early T cells in non-severe SARS-CoV-2 infection. Across the study: Sequencing of unsorted whole blood was done on bulk RNA, leaving chains unpaired.

The CDR3 totals 18 residues. Germline CDR1 reads SGHAT; CDR2 reads FQNNGV. Trimming removed 5 bases at V and 3 bases at J, with 26 bases between. This clonotype appeared a few times. The antigen remains unidentified. Overall study results and limits: Reliance on VDJdb matching favored anti-spike CD8 responses; private and CD4 specificities were missed.

Researchers tagged individual cDNA molecules with unique molecular identifiers. Each CDR3 protein gets one entry after TCRdb re-called the 5' RACE reads with MiXCR. This sample carries roughly 34,000 distinct CDR3 sequences, under 5.5% of them seen once, and the ten largest clones take approximately 7.5%. V is TRBV11-2 and J is TRBJ2-7; tentatively, D is TRBD1 or TRBD2 (5 bases each). Sequenced: whole blood. This receptor was obtained from an adult who was a healthcare worker with PCR-confirmed SARS-CoV-2 infection or an uninfected control (not recorded which). In DNA form, the CDR3 reads TGTGCCAGCAGCCCAATTGCACGTAGCGCCGGCCAGGGCTACGAGCAGTACTTC. It yields the protein CASSPIARSAGQGYEQYF.